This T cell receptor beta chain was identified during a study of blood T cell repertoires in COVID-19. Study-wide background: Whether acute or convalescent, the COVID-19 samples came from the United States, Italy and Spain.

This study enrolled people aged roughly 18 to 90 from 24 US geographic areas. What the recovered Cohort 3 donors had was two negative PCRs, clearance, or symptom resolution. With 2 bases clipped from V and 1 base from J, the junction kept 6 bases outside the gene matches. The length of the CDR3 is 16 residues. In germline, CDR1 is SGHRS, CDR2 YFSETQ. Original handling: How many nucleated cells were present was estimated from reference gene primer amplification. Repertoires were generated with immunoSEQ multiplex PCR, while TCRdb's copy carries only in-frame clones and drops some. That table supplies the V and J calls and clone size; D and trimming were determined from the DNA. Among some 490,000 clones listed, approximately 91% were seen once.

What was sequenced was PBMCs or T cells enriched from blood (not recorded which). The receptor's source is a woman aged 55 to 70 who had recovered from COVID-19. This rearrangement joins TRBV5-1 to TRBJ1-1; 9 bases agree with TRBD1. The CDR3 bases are TGCGCCAGCAGCTTCGGGACAGGGATTTCGAACACTGAAGCTTTCTTT. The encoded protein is CASSFGTGISNTEAFF.